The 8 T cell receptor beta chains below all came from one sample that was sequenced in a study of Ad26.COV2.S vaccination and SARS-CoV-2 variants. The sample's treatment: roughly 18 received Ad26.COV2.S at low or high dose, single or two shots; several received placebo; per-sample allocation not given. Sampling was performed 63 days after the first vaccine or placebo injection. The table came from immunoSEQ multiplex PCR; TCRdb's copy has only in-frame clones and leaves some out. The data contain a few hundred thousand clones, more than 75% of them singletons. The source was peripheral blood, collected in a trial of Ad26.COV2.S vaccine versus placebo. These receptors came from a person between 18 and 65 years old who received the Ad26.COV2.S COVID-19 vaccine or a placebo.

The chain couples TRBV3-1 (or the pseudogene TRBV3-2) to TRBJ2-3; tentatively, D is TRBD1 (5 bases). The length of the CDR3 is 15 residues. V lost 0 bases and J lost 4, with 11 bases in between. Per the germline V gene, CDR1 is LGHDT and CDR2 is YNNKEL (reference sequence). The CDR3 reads CASSQDQGPADTQYF. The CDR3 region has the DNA TGTGCCAGCAGCCAAGATCAGGGCCCGGCAGATACGCAGTATTTT.

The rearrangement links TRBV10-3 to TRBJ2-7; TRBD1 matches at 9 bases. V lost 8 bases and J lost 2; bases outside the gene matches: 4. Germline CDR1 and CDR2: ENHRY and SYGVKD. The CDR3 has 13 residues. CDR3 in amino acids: CAIAGTGTYEQYF. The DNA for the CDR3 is TGTGCCATCGCGGGGACAGGGACCTACGAGCAGTACTTC.

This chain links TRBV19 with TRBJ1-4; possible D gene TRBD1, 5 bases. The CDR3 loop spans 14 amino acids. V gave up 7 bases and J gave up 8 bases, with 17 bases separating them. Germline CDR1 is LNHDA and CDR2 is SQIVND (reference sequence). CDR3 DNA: TGTGCCAGTAATGCCCAGGGTCGGAGGGAAAAACTGTTTTTT. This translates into CASNAQGRREKLFF.

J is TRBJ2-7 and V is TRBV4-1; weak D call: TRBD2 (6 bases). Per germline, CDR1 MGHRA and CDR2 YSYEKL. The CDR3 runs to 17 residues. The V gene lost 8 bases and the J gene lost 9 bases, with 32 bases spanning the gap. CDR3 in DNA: TGCGCCAGCGCTAGGGGAGGAATCAGAAGCCTAGGGTTATGGCAGTACTTC. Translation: CASARGGIRSLGLWQYF.

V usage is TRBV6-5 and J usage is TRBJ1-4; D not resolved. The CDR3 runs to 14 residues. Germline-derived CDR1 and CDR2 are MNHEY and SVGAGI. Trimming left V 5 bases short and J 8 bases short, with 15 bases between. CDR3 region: CASSPQRTREKLFF. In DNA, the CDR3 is TGTGCCAGCAGTCCTCAGAGGACTAGGGAAAAACTGTTTTTT.

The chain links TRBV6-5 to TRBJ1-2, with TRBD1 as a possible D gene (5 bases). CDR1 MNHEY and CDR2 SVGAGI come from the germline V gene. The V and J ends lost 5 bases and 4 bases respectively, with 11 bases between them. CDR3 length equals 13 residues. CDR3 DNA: TGTGCCAGCAGTCCAAGGGGCCGCTATGGCTACACCTTC. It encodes CASSPRGRYGYTF.

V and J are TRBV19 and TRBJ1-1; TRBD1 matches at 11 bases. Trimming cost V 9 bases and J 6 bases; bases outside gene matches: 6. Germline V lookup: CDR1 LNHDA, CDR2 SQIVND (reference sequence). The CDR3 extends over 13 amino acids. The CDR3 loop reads CASLGQGGAEAFF. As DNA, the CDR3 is TGTGCCAGCTTGGGACAGGGGGGCGCTGAAGCTTTCTTT.

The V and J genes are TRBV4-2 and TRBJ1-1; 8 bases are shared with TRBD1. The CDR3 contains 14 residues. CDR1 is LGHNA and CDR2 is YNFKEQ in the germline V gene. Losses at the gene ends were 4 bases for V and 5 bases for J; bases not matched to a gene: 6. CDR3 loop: CASSLGQEVTEAFF. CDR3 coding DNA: TGTGCCAGCAGCCTGGGACAGGAGGTGACTGAAGCTTTCTTT.